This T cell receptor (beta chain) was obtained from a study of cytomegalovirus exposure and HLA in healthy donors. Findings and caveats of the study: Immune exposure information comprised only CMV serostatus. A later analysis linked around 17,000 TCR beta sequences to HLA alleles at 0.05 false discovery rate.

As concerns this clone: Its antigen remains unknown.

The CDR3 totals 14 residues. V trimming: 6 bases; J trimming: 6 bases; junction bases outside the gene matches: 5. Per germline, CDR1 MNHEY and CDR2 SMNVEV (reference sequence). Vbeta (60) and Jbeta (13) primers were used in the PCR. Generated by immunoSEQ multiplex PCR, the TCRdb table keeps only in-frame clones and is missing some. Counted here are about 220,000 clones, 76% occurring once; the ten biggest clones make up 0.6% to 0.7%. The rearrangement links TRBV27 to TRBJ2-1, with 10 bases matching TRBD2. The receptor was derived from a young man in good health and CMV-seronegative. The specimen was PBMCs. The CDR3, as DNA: TGTGCCAGCAGGGTTAGCGGGAGGTTCAATGAGCAGTTCTTC. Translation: CASRVSGRFNEQFF.